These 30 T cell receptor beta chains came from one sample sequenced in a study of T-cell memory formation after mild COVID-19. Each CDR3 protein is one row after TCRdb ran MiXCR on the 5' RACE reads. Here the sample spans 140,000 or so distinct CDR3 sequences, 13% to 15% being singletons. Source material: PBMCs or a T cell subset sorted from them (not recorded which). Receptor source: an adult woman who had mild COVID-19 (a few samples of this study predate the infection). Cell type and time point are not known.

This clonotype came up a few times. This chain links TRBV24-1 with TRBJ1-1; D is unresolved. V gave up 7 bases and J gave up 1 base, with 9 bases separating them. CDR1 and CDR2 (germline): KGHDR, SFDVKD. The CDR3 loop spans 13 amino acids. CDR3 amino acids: CATSSATNTEAFF. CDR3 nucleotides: TGTGCCACCAGCTCAGCTACGAACACTGAAGCTTTCTTT.

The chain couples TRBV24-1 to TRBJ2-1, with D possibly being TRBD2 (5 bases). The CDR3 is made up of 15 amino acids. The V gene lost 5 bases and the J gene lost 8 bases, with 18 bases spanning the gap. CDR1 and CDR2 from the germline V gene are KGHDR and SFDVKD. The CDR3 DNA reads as TGTGCCACCAGTGCCCTCTCAACGGCAGCGGATGAGCAGTTCTTC. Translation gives CATSALSTAADEQFF.

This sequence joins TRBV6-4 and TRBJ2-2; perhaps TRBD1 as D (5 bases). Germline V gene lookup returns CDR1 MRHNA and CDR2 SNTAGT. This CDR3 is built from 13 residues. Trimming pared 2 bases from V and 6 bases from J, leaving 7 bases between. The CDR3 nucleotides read TGTGCCAGCAGTGACGGCAGGGCCGGGGAGCTGTTTTTT. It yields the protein CASSDGRAGELFF.

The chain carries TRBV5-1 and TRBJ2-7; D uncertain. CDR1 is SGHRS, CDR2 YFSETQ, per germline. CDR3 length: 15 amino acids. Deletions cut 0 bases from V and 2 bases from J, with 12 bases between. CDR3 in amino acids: CASSLEIAVTYEQYF. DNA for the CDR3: TGCGCCAGCAGCTTGGAGATAGCTGTAACCTACGAGCAGTACTTC.

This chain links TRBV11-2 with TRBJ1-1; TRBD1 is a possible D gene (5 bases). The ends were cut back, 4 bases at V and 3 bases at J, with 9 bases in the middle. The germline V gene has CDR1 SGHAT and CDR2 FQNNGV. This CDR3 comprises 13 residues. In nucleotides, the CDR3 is TGTGCCAGCAGCTCACTCAGGGACACTGAAGCTTTCTTT. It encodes CASSSLRDTEAFF.

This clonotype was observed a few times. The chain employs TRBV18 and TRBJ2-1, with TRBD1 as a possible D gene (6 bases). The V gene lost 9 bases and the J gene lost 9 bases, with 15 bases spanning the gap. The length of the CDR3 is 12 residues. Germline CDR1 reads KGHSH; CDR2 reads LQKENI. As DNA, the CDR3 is TGTGCCAGTGGGGCCACCAGGGGTGAGCAGTTCTTC. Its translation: CASGATRGEQFF.

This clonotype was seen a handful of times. The CDR3 bases are TGTGCCACCAGCCCAGCCGGAGAGACCCAGTACTTC. This translates into CATSPAGETQYF. The V gene is TRBV15, the J gene TRBJ2-5; D unresolved. The CDR3 has 12 amino acids. The V end lost 5 bases, the J end lost 4 bases, and 8 bases lay between the germline ends. The germline gives CDR1 LNHNV, CDR2 YYDKDF (reference sequence). Together with reference TRBV15 and TRBJ2-5, the CDR3 gives the full variable domain: DAMVIQNPRYQVTQFGKPVTLSCSQTLNHNVMYWYQQKSSQAPKLLFHYYDKDFNNEADTPDNFQSRRPNTSFCFLDIRSPGLGDTAMYLCATSPAGETQYFGPGTRLLVL.

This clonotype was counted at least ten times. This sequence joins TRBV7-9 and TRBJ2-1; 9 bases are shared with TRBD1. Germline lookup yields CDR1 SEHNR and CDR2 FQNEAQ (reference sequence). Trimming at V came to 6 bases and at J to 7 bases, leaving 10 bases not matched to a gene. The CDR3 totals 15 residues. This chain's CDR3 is CASRMGQGKMNEQFF. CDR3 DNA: TGTGCCAGCAGAATGGGACAGGGTAAAATGAATGAGCAGTTCTTC.

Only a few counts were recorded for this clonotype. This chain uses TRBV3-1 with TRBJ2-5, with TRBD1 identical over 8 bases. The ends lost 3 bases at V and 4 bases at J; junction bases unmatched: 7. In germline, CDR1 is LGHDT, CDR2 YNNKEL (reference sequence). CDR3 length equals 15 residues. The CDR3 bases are TGTGCCAGCAGCCATGGCGACAGGGGAGTAGAGACCCAGTACTTC. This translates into CASSHGDRGVETQYF.

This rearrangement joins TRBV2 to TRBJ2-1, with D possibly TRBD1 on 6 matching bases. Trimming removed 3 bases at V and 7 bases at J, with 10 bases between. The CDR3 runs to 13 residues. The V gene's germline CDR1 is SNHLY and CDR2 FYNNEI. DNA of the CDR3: TGTGCCAGCAGTGATGGACAGCCAAATGAGCAGTTCTTC. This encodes CASSDGQPNEQFF. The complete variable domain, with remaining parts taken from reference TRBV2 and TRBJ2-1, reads EPEVTQTPSHQVTQMGQEVILRCVPISNHLYFYWYRQILGQKVEFLVSFYNNEISEKSEIFDDQFSVERPDGSNFTLKIRSTKLEDSAMYFCASSDGQPNEQFFGPGTRLTVL.

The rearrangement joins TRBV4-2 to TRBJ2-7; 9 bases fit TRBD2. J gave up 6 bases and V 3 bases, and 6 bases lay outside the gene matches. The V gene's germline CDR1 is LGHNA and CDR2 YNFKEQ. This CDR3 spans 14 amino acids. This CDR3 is CASSQTSGTSEQYF. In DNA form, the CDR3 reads TGTGCCAGCAGCCAGACTAGCGGCACCTCCGAGCAGTACTTC.

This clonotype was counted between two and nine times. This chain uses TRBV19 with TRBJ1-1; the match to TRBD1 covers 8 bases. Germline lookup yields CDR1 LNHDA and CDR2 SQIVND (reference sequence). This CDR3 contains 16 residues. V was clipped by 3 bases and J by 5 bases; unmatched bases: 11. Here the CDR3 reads CASSISGGQGWTEAFF. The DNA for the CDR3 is TGTGCCAGTAGTATTTCGGGAGGACAGGGTTGGACTGAAGCTTTCTTT.

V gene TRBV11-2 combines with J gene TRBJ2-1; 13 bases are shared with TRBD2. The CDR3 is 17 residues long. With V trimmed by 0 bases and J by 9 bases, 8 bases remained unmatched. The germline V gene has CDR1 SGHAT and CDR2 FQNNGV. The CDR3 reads CASSLDLGLAGFGEQFF. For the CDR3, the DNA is TGTGCCAGCAGCTTAGATTTGGGACTAGCGGGGTTTGGTGAGCAGTTCTTC.

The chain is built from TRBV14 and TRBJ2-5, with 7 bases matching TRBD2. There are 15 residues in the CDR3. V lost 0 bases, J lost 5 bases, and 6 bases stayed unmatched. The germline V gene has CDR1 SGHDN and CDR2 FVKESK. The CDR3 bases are TGTGCCAGCAGCCAAGACCAGGGAGGGTTTGAGACCCAGTACTTC. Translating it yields CASSQDQGGFETQYF.

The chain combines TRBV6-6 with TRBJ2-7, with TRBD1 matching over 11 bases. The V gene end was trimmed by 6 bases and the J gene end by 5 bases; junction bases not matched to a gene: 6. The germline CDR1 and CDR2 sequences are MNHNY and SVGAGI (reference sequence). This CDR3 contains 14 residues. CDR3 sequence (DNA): TGTGCCAGCAGGCTCAGGACAGGGGGCGACGAGCAGTACTTC. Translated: CASRLRTGGDEQYF.

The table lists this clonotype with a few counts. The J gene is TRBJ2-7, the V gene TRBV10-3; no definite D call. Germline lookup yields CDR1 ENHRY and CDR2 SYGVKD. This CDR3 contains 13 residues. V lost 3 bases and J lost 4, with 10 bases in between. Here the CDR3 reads CAISEGLGYEQYF. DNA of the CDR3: TGTGCCATCAGTGAAGGGCTCGGATACGAGCAGTACTTC.

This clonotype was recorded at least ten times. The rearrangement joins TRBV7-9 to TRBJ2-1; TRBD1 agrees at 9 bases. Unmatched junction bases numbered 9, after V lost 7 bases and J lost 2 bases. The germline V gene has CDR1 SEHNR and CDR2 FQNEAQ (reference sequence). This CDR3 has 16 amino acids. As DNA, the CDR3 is TGTGCCAGCAACCTTGACACAGGGGGCGCCTACAATGAGCAGTTCTTC. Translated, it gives CASNLDTGGAYNEQFF.

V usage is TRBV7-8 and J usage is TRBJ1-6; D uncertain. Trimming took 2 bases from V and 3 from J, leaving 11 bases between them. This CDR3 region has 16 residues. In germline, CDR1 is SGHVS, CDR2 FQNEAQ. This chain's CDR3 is CASSLHGDNYNSPLHF. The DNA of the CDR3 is TGTGCCAGCAGCTTACATGGGGATAACTATAATTCACCCCTCCACTTT.

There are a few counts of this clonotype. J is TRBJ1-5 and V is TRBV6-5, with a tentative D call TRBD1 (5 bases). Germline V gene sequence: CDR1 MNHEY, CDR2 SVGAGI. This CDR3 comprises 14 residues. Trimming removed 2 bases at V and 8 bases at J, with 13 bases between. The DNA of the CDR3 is TGTGCCAGCAGTTACCGTAATGGGGGTGAGCCCCAGCATTTT. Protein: CASSYRNGGEPQHF.

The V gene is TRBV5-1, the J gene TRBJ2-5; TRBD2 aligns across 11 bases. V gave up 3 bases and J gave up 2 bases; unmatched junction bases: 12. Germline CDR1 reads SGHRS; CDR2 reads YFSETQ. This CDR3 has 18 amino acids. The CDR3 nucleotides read TGCGCCAGCAGCTCCCCCCGGGGACTAGCGGAATTTCAAGAGACCCAGTACTTC. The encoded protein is CASSSPRGLAEFQETQYF.

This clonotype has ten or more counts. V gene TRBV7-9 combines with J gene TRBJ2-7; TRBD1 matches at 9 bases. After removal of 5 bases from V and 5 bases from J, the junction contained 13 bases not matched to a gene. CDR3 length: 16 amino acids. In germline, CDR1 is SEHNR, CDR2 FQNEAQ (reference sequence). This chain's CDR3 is CASSPPSGTGFDEQYF. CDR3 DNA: TGTGCCAGCAGCCCACCCTCCGGGACAGGGTTTGACGAGCAGTACTTC.

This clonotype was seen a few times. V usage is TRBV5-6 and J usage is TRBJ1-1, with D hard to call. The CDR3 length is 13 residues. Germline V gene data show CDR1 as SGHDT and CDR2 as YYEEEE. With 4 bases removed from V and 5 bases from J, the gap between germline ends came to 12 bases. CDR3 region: CASSGSPGTEAFF. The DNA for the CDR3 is TGTGCCAGCAGCGGGAGCCCGGGGACTGAAGCTTTCTTT.

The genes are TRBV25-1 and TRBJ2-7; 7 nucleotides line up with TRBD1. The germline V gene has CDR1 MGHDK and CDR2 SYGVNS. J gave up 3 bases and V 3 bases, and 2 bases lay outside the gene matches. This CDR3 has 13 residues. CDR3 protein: CASSDWDSYEQYF. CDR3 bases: TGTGCCAGCAGTGACTGGGACAGCTACGAGCAGTACTTC.

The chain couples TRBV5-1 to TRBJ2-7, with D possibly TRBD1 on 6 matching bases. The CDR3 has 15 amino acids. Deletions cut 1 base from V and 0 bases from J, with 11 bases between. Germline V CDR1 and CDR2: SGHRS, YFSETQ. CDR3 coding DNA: TGCGCCAGCAGCTTGATAACGGGACACTCCTACGAGCAGTACTTC. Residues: CASSLITGHSYEQYF.

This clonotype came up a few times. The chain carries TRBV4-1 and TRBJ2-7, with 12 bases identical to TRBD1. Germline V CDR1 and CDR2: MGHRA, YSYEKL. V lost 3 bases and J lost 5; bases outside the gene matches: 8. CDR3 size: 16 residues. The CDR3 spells CASSHGTGGFFHEQYF. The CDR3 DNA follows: TGCGCCAGCAGCCATGGGACAGGGGGCTTTTTCCACGAGCAGTACTTC.

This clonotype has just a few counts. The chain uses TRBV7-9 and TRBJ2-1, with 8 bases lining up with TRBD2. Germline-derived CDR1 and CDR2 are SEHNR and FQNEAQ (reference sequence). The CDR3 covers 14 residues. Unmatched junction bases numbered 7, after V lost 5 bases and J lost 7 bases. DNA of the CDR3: TGTGCCAGCAGCGTCGAACTAGCGGAAAATGAGCAGTTCTTC. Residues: CASSVELAENEQFF. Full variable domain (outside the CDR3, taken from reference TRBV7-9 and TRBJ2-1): DTGVSQNPRHKITKRGQNVTFRCDPISEHNRLYWYRQTLGQGPEFLTYFQNEAQLEKSRLLSDRFSAERPKGSFSTLEIQRTEQGDSAMYLCASSVELAENEQFFGPGTRLTVL.

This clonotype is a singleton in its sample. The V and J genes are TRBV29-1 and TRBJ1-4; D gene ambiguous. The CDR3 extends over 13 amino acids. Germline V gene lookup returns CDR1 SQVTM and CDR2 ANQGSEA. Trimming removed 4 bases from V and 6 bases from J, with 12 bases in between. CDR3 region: CSVVSRPDEKLFF. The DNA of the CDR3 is TGCAGCGTTGTTTCGCGACCAGATGAAAAACTGTTTTTT.

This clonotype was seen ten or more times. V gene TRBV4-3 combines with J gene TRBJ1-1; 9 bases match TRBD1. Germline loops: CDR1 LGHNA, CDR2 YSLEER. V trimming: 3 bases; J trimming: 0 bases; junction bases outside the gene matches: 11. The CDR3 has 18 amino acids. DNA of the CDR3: TGCGCCAGCAGCCAGAGGACAGGGGATAACTTACTGAACACTGAAGCTTTCTTT. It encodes CASSQRTGDNLLNTEAFF.

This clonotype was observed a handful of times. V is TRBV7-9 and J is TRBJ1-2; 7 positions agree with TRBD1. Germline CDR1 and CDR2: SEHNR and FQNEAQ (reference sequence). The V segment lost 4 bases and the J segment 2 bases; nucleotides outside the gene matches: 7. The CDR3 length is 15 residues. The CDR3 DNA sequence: TGTGCCAGCAGCTCCGAGGGGGCGGACAACTATGGCTACACCTTC. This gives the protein CASSSEGADNYGYTF. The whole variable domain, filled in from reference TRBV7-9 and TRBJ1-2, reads DTGVSQNPRHKITKRGQNVTFRCDPISEHNRLYWYRQTLGQGPEFLTYFQNEAQLEKSRLLSDRFSAERPKGSFSTLEIQRTEQGDSAMYLCASSSEGADNYGYTFGSGTRLTVV.

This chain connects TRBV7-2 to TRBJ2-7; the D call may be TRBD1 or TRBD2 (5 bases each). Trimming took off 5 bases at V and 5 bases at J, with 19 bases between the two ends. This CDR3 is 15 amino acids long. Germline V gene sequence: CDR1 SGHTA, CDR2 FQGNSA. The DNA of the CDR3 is TGTGCCAGCAGCCCTTTGGGGGTCAGGGCTGACGAGCAGTACTTC. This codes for CASSPLGVRADEQYF.